This TCR beta chain was retrieved from a study of T cells after yellow fever vaccination. About the study: Libraries from low-cell-number fractions were prepared with the SMART-Seq v4 Ultra Low Input RNA kit.

This clonotype was observed at least ten times. What it binds is unknown. Broader study findings: Primary-vaccination clones mostly resurfaced post-booster (just under 98% CD4, around 88% CD8). Abundant contaminating clonotypes from the bulk population could appear in FACS-sorted repertoires.

Synthesis of TCR cDNA relied on 5'RACE template switching, which attached a universal primer site and UMIs. MiXCR, run by TCRdb on the 5' RACE reads, gives a single entry per CDR3 protein. Of 450,000 to 550,000 distinct CDR3 sequences in the sample, 21% were seen once. This sample comprised PBMCs, obtained approximately 22 days after the first yellow fever vaccination. The receptor was isolated from a man aged 18 to 30 who received the YFV17D yellow fever vaccine.

For the CDR3, the DNA is TGCGCCAGCAGCTTGGCCGGGACAGGGTACGAGCAGTACTTC. Translated: CASSLAGTGYEQYF. The chain links TRBV5-1 to TRBJ2-7; 9 bases match TRBD1. V lost 0 bases to trimming and J lost 4 bases; unmatched junction nucleotides: 2. The germline gives CDR1 SGHRS, CDR2 YFSETQ. The CDR3 runs 14 residues.